This is a list of T cell receptor beta chains from one sample in a study of T-cell reconstitution after alpha-beta-depleted transplantation in children. Each CDR3 protein is one row after TCRdb ran MiXCR on the PCR reads. The sample has 700,000 to 950,000 distinct CDR3 sequences, under 20% seen once. This sample comprised PBMCs, mostly from graft donor cells, obtained 360 days after TCRalphabeta/CD19-depleted stem cell transplant. The origin of the receptors is a male patient under 18 who had a stem cell transplant for acute lymphoblastic leukemia, so the T cells may come from the graft donor. Each CDR3 is given with its conserved first and last residue. D genes are given only for firm matches. Size values are once, few and many counts, or a class for expanded clones, and some rows have none.

d_call,j_call,v_call,clone_size,cdr3_nt,cdr3_aa
-,TRBJ2-1,TRBV11-2,-,TGTGCCAGCAGCCCCTTCATTGAGCCCCGAGGTAATGAGCAGTTCTTC,CASSPFIEPRGNEQFF
-,TRBJ2-5,TRBV20-1,many,TGCAGTGCTAGAGGGGTGGCCCGTCCGGAGACCCAGTACTTC,CSARGVARPETQYF
-,TRBJ2-7,TRBV29-1,many,TGCAGCGTTGTCTGGATTGGCTACGAGCAGTACTTC,CSVVWIGYEQYF
TRBD1,TRBJ2-3,TRBV10-3,few,TGTGCCATCAGTTCGACAGGGGCCCGCACAGATACGCAGTATTTT,CAISSTGARTDTQYF
TRBD1,TRBJ2-5,TRBV6-5,few,TGTGCCAGCAGTTACTCCAGGGGGCCGGGCGAGACCCAGTACTTC,CASSYSRGPGETQYF
-,TRBJ2-1,TRBV7-3,-,TGTGCCAGCAGCTTTACAGGGTATGAGCAGTTCTTC,CASSFTGYEQFF
-,TRBJ2-5,TRBV13,-,TGTGCCAGCAGCCACCGTCCAGCGCACCAAGAGACCCAGTACTTC,CASSHRPAHQETQYF
-,TRBJ1-1,TRBV7-9,few,TGTGCCAGCAGCTTAGCGCAGGCCGGGAACACTGAAGCTTTCTTT,CASSLAQAGNTEAFF
TRBD2,TRBJ2-1,TRBV24-1,many,TGTGCCACCAGTGAACTGACTAGCGGCCTTTACAATGAGCAGTTCTTC,CATSELTSGLYNEQFF
-,TRBJ2-7,TRBV13,-,TGTGCCAGCGGCTCCGGGCTCAATTGCGAGCAGTACTTC,CASGSGLNCEQYF
-,TRBJ2-7,TRBV13,few,TGTGCCAGCAGCTTAGTAGTCGGGAGTTATCACTACGAGCAGTACTTC,CASSLVVGSYHYEQYF
-,TRBJ2-5,TRBV5-1,-,TGCGCCAGCACCCAGGGGACACTCTTGGAGACCCAGTACTTC,CASTQGTLLETQYF
TRBD2,TRBJ2-1,TRBV29-1,-,TGCAGCGTTGAAGGGACTAGCGCAAATGAGCAGTTCTTC,CSVEGTSANEQFF
-,TRBJ2-3,TRBV4-1,few,TGCGCCAGCAGCCAAGAATTCCGGGTAGGGGGGCAGTATTTT,CASSQEFRVGGQYF
-,TRBJ2-5,TRBV5-1,few,TGCGCCAGCACAACGGGGCCATTGGAGACCCAGTACTTC,CASTTGPLETQYF
-,TRBJ2-1,TRBV2,few,TGTGCCAGCAGTGAATCATTTTACAATGAGCAGTTCTTC,CASSESFYNEQFF
-,TRBJ2-7,TRBV25-1,few,TGTGCCAGCAGTGAATATAAATACTACGAGCAGTACTTC,CASSEYKYYEQYF
TRBD2,TRBJ2-2,TRBV7-9,few,TGTGCCAGCAGGGCAATAGCGGGAGGCCCTAACACCGGGGAGCTGTTTTTT,CASRAIAGGPNTGELFF
TRBD2,TRBJ2-2,TRBV5-4,-,TGTGCCAGCAGCTTCCAGAGCGGGAGGGCCTCCGGGGAGCTGTTTTTT,CASSFQSGRASGELFF
TRBD1,TRBJ2-2,TRBV6-1,few,TGTGCCGGTAGGGGGACAGCGAACACCGGGGAGCTGTTTTTT,CAGRGTANTGELFF
-,TRBJ2-1,TRBV6-1,few,TGTGCCAGCAGTGAATTAACTAGTCTTATCCGTGAGCAGTTCTTC,CASSELTSLIREQFF
-,TRBJ1-1,TRBV5-1,few,TGCGCCAGCACCGAAACACCTAACACTGAAGCTTTCTTT,CASTETPNTEAFF
-,TRBJ2-1,TRBV12-3/TRBV12-4,few,TGTGCCAGCAGTGAACTACCGTCGGGCGATGAGCAGTTCTTC,CASSELPSGDEQFF
TRBD1,TRBJ1-3,TRBV11-1,-,TGTGCCAGCAGCGGTTACGACGGGACAGGATCTGGAAACACCATATATTTT,CASSGYDGTGSGNTIYF
TRBD2,TRBJ2-7,TRBV15,few,TGTGCCACCCCGGGACTATCTCCCATCGGGGCACGTTACGAGCAGTACTTC,CATPGLSPIGARYEQYF
-,TRBJ2-1,TRBV12-3/TRBV12-4,few,TGTGCCAGGTCAACAGGGCTTCCCTACAATGAGCAGTTCTTC,CARSTGLPYNEQFF
TRBD1,TRBJ2-1,TRBV5-1,few,TGCGCCAGCAGCTTGATGAGAGGGGGCCTTGGCGTCAATGAGCAGTTCTTC,CASSLMRGGLGVNEQFF
TRBD2,TRBJ2-7,TRBV7-2,-,TGTGCCATCCGACTTACTCGTAGCGGGACAAATTACGAGCAGTACTTC,CAIRLTRSGTNYEQYF
-,TRBJ1-5,TRBV27,many,TGTGCCAGCAGTTTCCAAGGACGCAATCAGCCCCAGCATTTT,CASSFQGRNQPQHF
-,TRBJ2-7,TRBV12-3/TRBV12-4,-,TGTGCCAGCAGCCCGGCCGGTAGTCGGGGGTACGAGCAGTACTTC,CASSPAGSRGYEQYF
-,TRBJ2-1,TRBV14,few,TGTGCCAGCTGGGACGGGAGCTCCTACAATGAGCAGTTCTTC,CASWDGSSYNEQFF
TRBD1,TRBJ1-2,TRBV4-1,-,TGCGCCAGCAGCCTTTGGACAGGGGAGTTATATGGCTACACCTTC,CASSLWTGELYGYTF
TRBD1,TRBJ2-2,TRBV6-1,few,TGTGCCAGCAGCTTCAGGACAGGGGGATTGTTTTTT,CASSFRTGGLFF
-,TRBJ2-7,TRBV29-1,-,TGCAGCGTGTCCGGGGAATGGTACGAGCAGTACTTC,CSVSGEWYEQYF
TRBD1,TRBJ1-1,TRBV12-3/TRBV12-4,few,TGTGCCAGCAGAGATACAGGGGAGGCTTTCTTT,CASRDTGEAFF
-,TRBJ2-2,TRBV7-6,-,TGTGCCAGCAGCTTAGCCATCGAACCAAACACCGGGGAGCTGTTTTTT,CASSLAIEPNTGELFF
-,TRBJ2-5,TRBV27,-,TGTGCCAGCAGTTTCCGGGCTAGCGATGAGACCCAGTACTTC,CASSFRASDETQYF